The clone carrying this T cell receptor beta chain was detected only once. The cohort comprised adults aged about 18 to 90 years residing in approximately 22 US areas. The entry originates in a study of blood T cell repertoires in COVID-19. Study details: Donors in Cohort 3 who had recovered were those with two negative PCRs, healthcare professional clearance, or resolution of their symptoms. PBMCs, B-cell-depleted T cells, or T cells provided the cDNA or gDNA that made up the material. The United States, Italy and Spain provided the acute and convalescent COVID-19 samples.

Profiling relied on immunoSEQ multiplex PCR, and the TCRdb table lists in-frame clones only, not all of them. The sample carries roughly 210,000 clones, 80% to 90% recorded once. The clonotype comes from a man younger than 40 in a cohort exposed to, infected with or recovered from COVID-19 (not recorded which). Sequences were obtained from PBMCs or T cells enriched from blood (not recorded which).

The CDR3 DNA sequence: TGTGCCAGCAGCTTGGGACAGGGGACGCAGTATTTT. Its translation: CASSLGQGTQYF. V and J are TRBV5-6 and TRBJ2-3; 8 positions agree with TRBD1. The V segment lost 0 bases and the J segment 9 bases; nucleotides outside the gene matches: 0. This CDR3 is built from 12 residues. CDR1 and CDR2 (germline): SGHDT, YYEEEE.